These 27 T cell receptor beta chains share one sample of origin, sequenced in a study of blood T cell repertoires in COVID-19. The method was immunoSEQ multiplex PCR; TCRdb's version includes in-frame clones alone and lacks a portion of them. The sample lists 210,000 or so clones, 70% to 90% occurring once. Sequenced: peripheral blood. The receptors come from a woman aged 70-85 years with active or convalescent COVID-19.

The chain combines TRBV11-2 with TRBJ1-2; the D is unclear. Looked up from germline, CDR1 is SGHAT and CDR2 is FQNNGV. This CDR3 is 15 amino acids long. The germline V and J ends were trimmed by 0 bases and 0 bases, with 8 bases remaining between them. The CDR3 is CASSLDGRTNYGYTF. The CDR3 DNA follows: TGTGCCAGCAGCTTAGACGGCAGGACTAACTATGGCTACACCTTC.

The chain employs TRBV29-1 and TRBJ2-2; possible D gene TRBD2, 6 bases. V lost 8 bases and J lost 5, with 15 bases in between. The CDR3 is 13 residues long. CDR1 and CDR2 (germline): SQVTM, ANQGSEA. CDR3 residues: CSSRDSPTGELFF. The CDR3 DNA is TGCAGCTCAAGGGACTCACCTACCGGGGAGCTGTTTTTT.

In this sample, this clone turned up a few times. The V call is TRBV20-1, the J call TRBJ1-1; no clear D gene. The CDR3 contains 10 residues. The germline V and J ends were trimmed by 3 bases and 10 bases, with 9 bases remaining between them. Per the germline V gene, CDR1 is DFQATT and CDR2 is SNEGSKA (reference sequence). Written as DNA, the CDR3 is TGCAGTGCTAGGGGAGTAGTAGCTTTCTTT. Amino acids: CSARGVVAFF.

J is TRBJ2-2 and V is TRBV5-1; the D gene is possibly TRBD2 (5 bases). The CDR3 is 15 residues long. Germline CDR1 SGHRS, CDR2 YFSETQ. V shed 4 bases and J shed 4 bases, with 14 bases lying between them. The CDR3 DNA reads as TGCGCCAGCAGCGTCCGGCAAGGGAGCACCGGGGAGCTGTTTTTT. Translating gives CASSVRQGSTGELFF. Full variable domain (outside the CDR3, taken from reference TRBV5-1 and TRBJ2-2): KAGVTQTPRYLIKTRGQQVTLSCSPISGHRSVSWYQQTPGQGLQFLFEYFSETQRNKGNFPGRFSGRQFSNSRSEMNVSTLELGDSALYLCASSVRQGSTGELFFGEGSRLTVL.

The V call is TRBV6-6, the J call TRBJ2-1; D remains unclear. Germline-derived CDR1 and CDR2 are MNHNY and SVGAGI (reference sequence). This CDR3 has 14 amino acids. Trimming removed 0 bases from V and 9 bases from J, with 12 bases in between. CDR3 DNA: TGTGCCAGCAGTTACTCAGTCTTGGCTGCTGAGCAGTTCTTC. This gives the protein CASSYSVLAAEQFF.

The rearrangement uses TRBV4-2 and TRBJ1-2; maybe TRBD1 (5 bases). The ends were cut back, 1 base at V and 3 bases at J, with 9 bases in the middle. The CDR3 covers 14 residues. CDR1 and CDR2 (germline): LGHNA, YNFKEQ. CDR3: CASSQGTRDYGYTF. For the CDR3, the DNA is TGTGCCAGCAGCCAAGGGACCAGGGACTATGGCTACACCTTC.

The CDR3 spells CASSLASREQFF. CDR3 sequence (DNA): TGCGCCAGCAGCTTGGCTAGCAGAGAGCAGTTCTTC. V usage is TRBV5-1 and J usage is TRBJ2-1; TRBD2 is a possible D gene (5 bases). The V gene lost 0 bases and the J gene lost 10 bases, with 8 bases spanning the gap. Germline CDR1 and CDR2: SGHRS and YFSETQ. CDR3 size: 12 residues.

The chain couples TRBV4-1 to TRBJ2-1; 8 bases match TRBD2. The J segment lost 9 bases and the V segment lost 1 base, leaving 11 bases of the junction unmatched. The CDR3 is 16 amino acids. CDR1 is MGHRA, CDR2 YSYEKL, per germline. In nucleotides, the CDR3 is TGCGCCAGCAGCCAAGTGACCGGGACTAGGACGGGTGAGCAGTTCTTC. Translation gives CASSQVTGTRTGEQFF.

CDR3 DNA: TGTGCCAGCAGTGAGCAAGCAAGCGGGGCGACCCAGTACTTC. It yields the protein CASSEQASGATQYF. This chain uses TRBV2 with TRBJ2-5; 7 bases are shared with TRBD2. Germline V gene lookup returns CDR1 SNHLY and CDR2 FYNNEI. After removal of 3 bases from V and 7 bases from J, the junction contained 8 bases not matched to a gene. The CDR3 covers 14 residues. The full variable domain, in which reference TRBV2 and TRBJ2-5 provide the parts outside the CDR3, is EPEVTQTPSHQVTQMGQEVILRCVPISNHLYFYWYRQILGQKVEFLVSFYNNEISEKSEIFDDQFSVERPDGSNFTLKIRSTKLEDSAMYFCASSEQASGATQYFGPGTRLLVL.

The V call is TRBV3-1 (or the pseudogene TRBV3-2), the J call TRBJ1-2, with D perhaps TRBD1 (5 bases). Germline values: CDR1 LGHDT, CDR2 YNNKEL (reference sequence). V lost 2 bases and J lost 0, with 13 bases in between. The CDR3 covers 16 residues. CDR3 in DNA: TGTGCCAGCAGCCAATGGCAGGGCCTGGCTAACTATGGCTACACCTTC. It codes for CASSQWQGLANYGYTF.

This clone was seen a single time. J is TRBJ2-6 and V is TRBV6-2 or TRBV6-3, with a tentative D call TRBD2 (7 bases). V was trimmed by 4 bases and J by 9 bases, leaving 22 bases between them. Germline lookup yields CDR1 MNHEY and CDR2 SVGEGT. The CDR3 spans 17 residues. CDR3: CASSWGRGGSDDNVLTF. Written as DNA, the CDR3 is TGTGCCAGCAGTTGGGGGAGGGGGGGCTCAGACGACAACGTCCTGACTTTC.

J is TRBJ1-1 and V is TRBV28, with D possibly being TRBD1 (6 bases). Germline assignment: CDR1 MDHEN and CDR2 SYDVKM. V gave up 6 bases and J gave up 6 bases, with 17 bases separating them. The CDR3 covers 14 residues. CDR3 loop: CASSPGGRGAEAFF. For the CDR3, the DNA is TGTGCCAGCAGCCCTGGGGGCAGGGGCGCTGAAGCTTTCTTT.

The chain couples TRBV30 to TRBJ1-3; D is uncertain. The germline V gene encodes CDR1 GTSNPN and CDR2 SVGIG (reference sequence). The CDR3 has 16 residues. The V gene lost 0 bases and the J gene lost 0 bases, with 12 bases spanning the gap. The CDR3 sequence: CAWSVRGGSSGNTIYF. The CDR3 nucleotides read TGTGCCTGGAGTGTACGCGGAGGGAGCTCTGGAAACACCATATATTTT.

This clone came up a few times. The chain joins TRBV11-2 to TRBJ1-5, with D hard to call. Per germline, CDR1 SGHAT and CDR2 FQNNGV. V gave up 5 bases and J gave up 2 bases, with 10 bases separating them. The CDR3 has 14 amino acids. The CDR3: CASSNNVGNQPQHF. In nucleotides, the CDR3 is TGTGCCAGCAGCAACAATGTCGGCAATCAGCCCCAGCATTTT.

The chain couples TRBV7-9 to TRBJ2-1; D ambiguous. The CDR3 consists of 11 residues. Germline assignment: CDR1 SEHNR and CDR2 FQNEAQ (reference sequence). V was cut by 1 base and J by 10 bases, with 5 bases left in between. CDR3 bases: TGTGCCAGCAGCTTAGTCCGGGAGCAGTTCTTC. The encoded protein is CASSLVREQFF.

V is TRBV18 and J is TRBJ2-3; 8 bases are a match to TRBD2. With V trimmed by 4 bases and J by 5 bases, 8 bases remained unmatched. The CDR3 loop spans 15 amino acids. Per germline, CDR1 KGHSH and CDR2 LQKENI. The CDR3 protein is CASSLAGPARDTQYF. CDR3 DNA sequence: TGTGCCAGCTCACTAGCGGGGCCAGCCCGAGATACGCAGTATTTT.

The chain recombines TRBV19 with TRBJ2-1; TRBD2 aligns across 7 bases. Trimming at V came to 6 bases and at J to 1 base, leaving 6 bases not matched to a gene. Germline V gene data show CDR1 as LNHDA and CDR2 as SQIVND (reference sequence). The CDR3 totals 15 residues. CDR3 in amino acids: CASSTTSESYNEQFF. CDR3 sequence (DNA): TGTGCCAGTAGCACTACTAGCGAATCCTACAATGAGCAGTTCTTC. Filled out from reference TRBV19 and TRBJ2-1, the complete variable domain reads DGGITQSPKYLFRKEGQNVTLSCEQNLNHDAMYWYRQDPGQGLRLIYYSQIVNDFQKGDIAEGYSVSREKKESFPLTVTSAQKNPTAFYLCASSTTSESYNEQFFGPGTRLTVL.

The chain's CDR3 is CATSSDFASYNEQFF. CDR3 nucleotides: TGTGCCACTTCAAGTGACTTCGCTTCCTACAATGAGCAGTTCTTC. The genes are TRBV19 and TRBJ2-1; D unresolved. CDR1 LNHDA and CDR2 SQIVND come from the germline V gene (reference sequence). The CDR3 is made up of 15 amino acids. V was trimmed by 10 bases and J by 1 base, leaving 17 bases between them.

This clone was picked up a small number of times. The chain recombines TRBV6-5 with TRBJ2-4; 8 bases are shared with TRBD1. Germline V lookup: CDR1 MNHEY, CDR2 SVGAGI. V dropped 4 bases and J dropped 7; count of bases not matched to a gene: 12. The CDR3 spans 16 residues. The CDR3 loop is CASSSGTGRKGNIQYF. The CDR3 nucleotides are TGTGCCAGCAGTTCCGGGACAGGAAGGAAAGGGAACATTCAGTACTTC.

This clone was seen only once. The gene calls are TRBV4-2 and TRBJ1-1, with 8 bases that match TRBD1. Germline CDR1 and CDR2: LGHNA and YNFKEQ. The CDR3 extends over 19 amino acids. V lost 0 bases, J lost 0 bases, and 12 bases stayed unmatched. DNA of the CDR3: TGTGCCAGCAGCCAAGATGCAGGGGGCGCGGTCGGGCTGAACACTGAAGCTTTCTTT. Amino acid sequence: CASSQDAGGAVGLNTEAFF.

This rearrangement joins TRBV12-2 to TRBJ2-2; the tabulated D call, TRBD2, remains unverified against the DNA. TRBV12-2 is a pseudogene. This CDR3 is built from 17 residues. The CDR3 here is CASRPRRDTTGTGELFF. The CDR3 DNA reads TGTGCAAGTCGCCCCCGCCGCGACACCACGGGGACCGGGGAGCTGTTTTTT.

This clone appeared once. This chain links TRBV7-3 with TRBJ2-1; 7 bases line up with TRBD1. This CDR3 is 14 amino acids long. With V trimmed by 4 bases and J by 9 bases, 9 bases remained unmatched. The germline V gene has CDR1 SGHTA and CDR2 FQGTGA. The CDR3 DNA is TGTGCCAGCAGCTCGATGACAGGGCTCGGTGAGCAGTTCTTC. Translating gives CASSSMTGLGEQFF.

V is TRBV19 and J is TRBJ1-2; TRBD1 might be the D (5 bases). CDR3 size: 13 residues. Between the trimmed V and J ends, which lost 8 bases and 5 bases, there was a span of 15 bases. Germline-derived CDR1 and CDR2 are LNHDA and SQIVND (reference sequence). CDR3 sequence: CASGQGMLYGYTF. The CDR3 nucleotides are TGTGCCAGTGGTCAGGGTATGCTTTATGGCTACACCTTC.

This clone occurred a few times. V and J are TRBV7-9 and TRBJ1-1; D may be TRBD1 (5 bases). Trimming left V 7 bases short and J 7 bases short, with 13 bases between. The CDR3 is 12 amino acids. Germline V gene sequence: CDR1 SEHNR, CDR2 FQNEAQ (reference sequence). CDR3 nucleotides: TGTGCCAGCAATTCACGGGGGGATGAAGCTTTCTTT. It specifies CASNSRGDEAFF.

J is TRBJ2-1 and V is TRBV20-1; tentative D call: TRBD1 (6 bases). Trimming removed 3 bases at V and 8 bases at J, with 17 bases between. The CDR3 runs to 14 residues. Germline lookup yields CDR1 DFQATT and CDR2 SNEGSKA (reference sequence). Here the CDR3 DNA reads TGCAGTGCTAGTGCCCAGGGGATGATGGATGAGCAGTTCTTC. This translates into CSASAQGMMDEQFF.

At least ten counts were recorded for this clone. The chain joins TRBV4-1 to TRBJ2-7, with 9 bases aligning to TRBD1. CDR1 is MGHRA, CDR2 YSYEKL, per germline. V dropped 0 bases and J dropped 2; count of bases not matched to a gene: 8. There are 17 residues in the CDR3. DNA of the CDR3: TGCGCCAGCAGCCAAGATATCACTTGGGACAGGGCCTACGAGCAGTACTTC. Residues: CASSQDITWDRAYEQYF.

The chain links TRBV5-4 to TRBJ2-3; 11 bases align to TRBD2. V shed 3 bases and J 0 bases; nucleotides not matched to a gene: 15. CDR3 length: 20 residues. CDR1 is SGHNT and CDR2 is YYREEE in the germline V gene (reference sequence). This CDR3 is CASSSGGLAGILPSTDTQYF. DNA of the CDR3: TGTGCCAGCAGCTCAGGCGGACTAGCGGGCATACTCCCTAGCACAGATACGCAGTATTTT.